This T cell receptor beta chain came from a study of CD8+CD57+ T cells in acquired aplastic anemia. In patients chosen for sequencing, flow cytometry had shown CD8+CD57+ cell expansion. Germline lookup yields CDR1 SGDLS and CDR2 YYNGEE. V was clipped by 4 bases and J by 2 bases, with 6 bases between them. CDR3 size: 12 residues. This clonotype was recorded a few times. TCR beta VDJ and CDR3 profiling used genomic DNA as template. TCRdb re-called the reads with MiXCR, one entry per CDR3 protein. Among some 150,000 distinct CDR3 sequences listed, 71% were seen once. This TCR was sampled from a human donor with aplastic anemia. Sequencing input: sorted CD4+, CD8+, or CD8+CD57+ T cells (not recorded which) from PBMCs. The V gene is TRBV9, the J gene TRBJ1-1, with no clear D. The CDR3 here is CASSSINTEAFF. CDR3 bases: TGTGCCAGCAGCTCCATAAACACTGAAGCTTTCTTT.